This T cell receptor (beta chain) comes out of a study of shared clonotypes between healthy human individuals. Every subset's genomic DNA went evenly onto several immunoSEQ plates. The assay was immunoSEQ multiplex PCR, and TCRdb's table has in-frame clones only and misses some. The sample records some 1,100,000 clones, roughly 74% being singletons. Worth noting for this clone: Its antigen is not identified.

Study observations and caveats: Owing to a small donor count, the genetic and exposure-history diversity represented was limited.

Trimming removed 0 bases from V and 4 bases from J, with 16 bases in between. Germline V gene lookup returns CDR1 SQVTM and CDR2 ANQGSEA. The CDR3 length is 16 residues. The chain is built from TRBV29-1 and TRBJ1-3, with D perhaps matching TRBD1 (6 bases). This clonotype was sampled from a young man in good health. Some clones in this sample may be carry-over from other donors' samples. The sequencing input was memory CD4+ T cells from PBMCs. Subset reported: CD45RA-negative fraction. The CDR3 bases are TGCAGCGTTGAAGATCCGTCCACGGGGGCGGGAAACACCATATATTTT. Protein sequence: CSVEDPSTGAGNTIYF.